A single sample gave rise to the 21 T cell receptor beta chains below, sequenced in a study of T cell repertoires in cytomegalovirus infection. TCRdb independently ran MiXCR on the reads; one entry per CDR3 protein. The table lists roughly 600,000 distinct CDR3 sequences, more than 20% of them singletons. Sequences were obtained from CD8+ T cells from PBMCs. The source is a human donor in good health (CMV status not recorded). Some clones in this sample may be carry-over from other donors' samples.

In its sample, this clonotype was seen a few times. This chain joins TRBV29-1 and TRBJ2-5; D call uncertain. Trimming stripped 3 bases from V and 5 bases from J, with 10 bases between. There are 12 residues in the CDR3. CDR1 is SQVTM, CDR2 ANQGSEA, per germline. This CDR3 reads CSVDSGSETQYF. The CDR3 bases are TGCAGCGTTGACTCCGGTTCGGAGACCCAGTACTTC.

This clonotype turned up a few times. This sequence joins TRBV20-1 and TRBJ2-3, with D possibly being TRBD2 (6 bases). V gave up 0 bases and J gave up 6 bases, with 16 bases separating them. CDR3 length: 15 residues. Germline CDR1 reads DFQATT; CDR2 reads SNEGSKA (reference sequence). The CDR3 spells CSARDDRTGEDTQYF. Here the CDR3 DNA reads TGCAGTGCTAGAGATGATCGGACGGGGGAGGATACGCAGTATTTT.

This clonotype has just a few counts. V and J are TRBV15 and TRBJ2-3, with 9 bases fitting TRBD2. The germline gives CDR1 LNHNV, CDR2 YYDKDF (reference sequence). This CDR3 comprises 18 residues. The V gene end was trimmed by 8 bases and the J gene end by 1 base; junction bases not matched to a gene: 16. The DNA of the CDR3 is TGTGCCACCTTGGGGATTACTAGCGGGTTCTCGCGCACAGATACGCAGTATTTT. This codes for CATLGITSGFSRTDTQYF.

Written as DNA, the CDR3 is TGTGCCAGCAGCTTATCAACAGGGTTTGGACACAATGAGCAGTTCTTC. Its translation is CASSLSTGFGHNEQFF. The V call is TRBV7-9, the J call TRBJ2-1, with a possible D match to TRBD1 (6 bases). The CDR3 has 16 amino acids. Between the trimmed V and J ends, which lost 2 bases and 5 bases, there was a span of 16 bases. From germline, CDR1 is SEHNR and CDR2 FQNEAQ (reference sequence).

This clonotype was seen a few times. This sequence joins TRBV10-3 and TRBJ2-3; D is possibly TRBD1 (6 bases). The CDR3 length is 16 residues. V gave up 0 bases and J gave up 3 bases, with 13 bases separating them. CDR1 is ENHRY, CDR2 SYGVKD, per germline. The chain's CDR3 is CAISESFGRGTDTQYF. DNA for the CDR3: TGTGCCATCAGTGAGTCGTTTGGTAGGGGGACAGATACGCAGTATTTT.

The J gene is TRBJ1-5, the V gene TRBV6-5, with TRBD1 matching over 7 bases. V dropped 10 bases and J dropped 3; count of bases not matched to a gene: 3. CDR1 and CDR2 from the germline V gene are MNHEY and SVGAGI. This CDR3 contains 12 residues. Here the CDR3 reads CATGQVNQPQHF. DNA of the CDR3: TGTGCCACCGGACAGGTCAATCAGCCCCAGCATTTT.

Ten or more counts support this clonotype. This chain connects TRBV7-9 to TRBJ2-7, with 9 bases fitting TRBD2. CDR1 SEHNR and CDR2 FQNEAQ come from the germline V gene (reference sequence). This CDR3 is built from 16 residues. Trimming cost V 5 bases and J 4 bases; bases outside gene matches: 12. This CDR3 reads CASSPLAGLLEYEQYV. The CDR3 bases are TGTGCCAGCAGCCCTCTAGCGGGGCTGTTGGAGTACGAGCAGTACGTC.

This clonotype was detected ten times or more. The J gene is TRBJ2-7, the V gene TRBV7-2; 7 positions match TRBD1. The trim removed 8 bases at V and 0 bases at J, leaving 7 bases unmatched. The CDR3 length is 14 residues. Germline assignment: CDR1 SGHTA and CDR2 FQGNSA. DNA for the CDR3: TGTGCCAGCTCGAGACAGGGACCCTCCTACGAGCAGTACTTC. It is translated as CASSRQGPSYEQYF.

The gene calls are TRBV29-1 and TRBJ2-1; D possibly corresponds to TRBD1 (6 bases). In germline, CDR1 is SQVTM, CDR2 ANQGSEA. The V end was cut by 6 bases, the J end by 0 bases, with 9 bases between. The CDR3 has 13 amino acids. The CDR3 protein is CSVRGSSYNEQFF. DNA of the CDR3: TGCAGCGTGAGGGGGAGCTCCTACAATGAGCAGTTCTTC.

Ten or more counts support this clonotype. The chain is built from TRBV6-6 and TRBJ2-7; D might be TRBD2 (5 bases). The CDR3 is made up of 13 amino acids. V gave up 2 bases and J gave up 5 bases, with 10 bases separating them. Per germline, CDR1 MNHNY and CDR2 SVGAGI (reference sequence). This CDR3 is CASSYLQRDEQYV. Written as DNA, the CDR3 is TGTGCCAGCAGTTACCTCCAGAGGGACGAGCAGTACGTC.

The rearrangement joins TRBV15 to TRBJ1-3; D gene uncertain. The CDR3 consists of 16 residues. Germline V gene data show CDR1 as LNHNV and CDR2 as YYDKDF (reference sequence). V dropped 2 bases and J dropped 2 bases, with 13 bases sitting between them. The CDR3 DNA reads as TGTGCCACCAGCAGACCACCTCACGTAGCTGGAAACACCATATATTTT. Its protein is CATSRPPHVAGNTIYF. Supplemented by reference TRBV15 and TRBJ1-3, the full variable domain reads DAMVIQNPRYQVTQFGKPVTLSCSQTLNHNVMYWYQQKSSQAPKLLFHYYDKDFNNEADTPDNFQSRRPNTSFCFLDIRSPGLGDTAMYLCATSRPPHVAGNTIYFGEGSWLTVV.

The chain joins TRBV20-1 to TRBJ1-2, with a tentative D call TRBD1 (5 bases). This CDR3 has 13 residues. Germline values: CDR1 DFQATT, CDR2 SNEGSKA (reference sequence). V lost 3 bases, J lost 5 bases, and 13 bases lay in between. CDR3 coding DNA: TGCAGTGCTAGGGGGGACCATGGGTATGGCTACACCTTC. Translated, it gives CSARGDHGYGYTF.

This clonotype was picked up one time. This chain's CDR3 is CASSYSGIGDEQYF. For the CDR3, the DNA is TGTGCCAGCAGTTACTCGGGGATCGGGGACGAGCAGTACTTC. V gene TRBV6-2 or TRBV6-3 combines with J gene TRBJ2-7; tentatively, D is TRBD2 (5 bases). CDR1 is MNHEY and CDR2 is SVGEGT in the germline V gene. CDR3 length equals 14 residues. V dropped 0 bases and J dropped 5 bases, with 11 bases sitting between them.

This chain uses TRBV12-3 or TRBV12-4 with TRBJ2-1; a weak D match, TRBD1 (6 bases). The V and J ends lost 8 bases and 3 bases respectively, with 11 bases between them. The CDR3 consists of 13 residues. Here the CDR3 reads CASGTTYYNEQFF. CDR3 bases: TGTGCCAGCGGGACAACCTACTACAATGAGCAGTTCTTC.

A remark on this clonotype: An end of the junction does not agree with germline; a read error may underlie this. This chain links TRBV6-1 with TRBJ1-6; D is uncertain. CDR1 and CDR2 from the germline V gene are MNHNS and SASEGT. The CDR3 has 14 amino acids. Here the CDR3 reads CASSQAWDNSPPHF. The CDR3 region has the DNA TGTGCCAGCAGTCAAGCTTGGGATAATTCACCCCCCCACTTT.

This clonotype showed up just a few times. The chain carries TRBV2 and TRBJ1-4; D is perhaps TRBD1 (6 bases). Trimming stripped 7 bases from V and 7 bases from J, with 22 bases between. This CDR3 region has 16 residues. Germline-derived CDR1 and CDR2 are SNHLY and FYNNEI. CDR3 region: CASTLQGSVGSEKLFF. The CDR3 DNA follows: TGTGCCAGCACCCTACAGGGCTCAGTTGGTTCTGAAAAACTGTTTTTT.

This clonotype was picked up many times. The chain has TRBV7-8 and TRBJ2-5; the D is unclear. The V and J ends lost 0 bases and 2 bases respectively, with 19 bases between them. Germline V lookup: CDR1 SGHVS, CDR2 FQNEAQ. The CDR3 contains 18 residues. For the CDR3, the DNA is TGTGCCAGCAGCTTAGCCGCTTTGGACCGCCTCTTACAAGAGACCCAGTACTTC. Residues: CASSLAALDRLLQETQYF.

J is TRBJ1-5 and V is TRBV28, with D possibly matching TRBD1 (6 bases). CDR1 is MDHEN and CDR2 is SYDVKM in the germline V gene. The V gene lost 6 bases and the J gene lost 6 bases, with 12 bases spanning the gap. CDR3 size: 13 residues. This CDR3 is CASRAGVVQPQHF. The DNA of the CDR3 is TGTGCCAGCAGGGCAGGGGTCGTTCAGCCCCAGCATTTT.

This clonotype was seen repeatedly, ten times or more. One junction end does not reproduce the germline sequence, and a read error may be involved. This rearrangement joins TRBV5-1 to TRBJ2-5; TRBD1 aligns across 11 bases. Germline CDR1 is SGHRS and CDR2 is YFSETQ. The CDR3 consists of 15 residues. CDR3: CASSLGQGAEETQYF. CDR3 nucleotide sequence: TGTGCCAGCAGCTTAGGACAGGGGGCTGAAGAGACCCAGTACTTC.

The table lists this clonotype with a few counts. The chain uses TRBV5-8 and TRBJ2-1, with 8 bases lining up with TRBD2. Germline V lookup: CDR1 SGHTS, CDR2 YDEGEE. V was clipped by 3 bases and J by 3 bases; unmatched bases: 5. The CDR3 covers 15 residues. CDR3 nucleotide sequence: TGTGCCAGCAGCTCGGGGGGGCCACACTACAATGAGCAGTTCTTC. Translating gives CASSSGGPHYNEQFF.

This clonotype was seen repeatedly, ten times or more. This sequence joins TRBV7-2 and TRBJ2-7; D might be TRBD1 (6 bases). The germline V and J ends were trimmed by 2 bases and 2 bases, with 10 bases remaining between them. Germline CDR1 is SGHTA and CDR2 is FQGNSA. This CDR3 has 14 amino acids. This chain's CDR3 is CASSLNRAPYEQYF. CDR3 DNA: TGTGCCAGCAGCTTAAACAGGGCACCCTACGAGCAGTACTTC.